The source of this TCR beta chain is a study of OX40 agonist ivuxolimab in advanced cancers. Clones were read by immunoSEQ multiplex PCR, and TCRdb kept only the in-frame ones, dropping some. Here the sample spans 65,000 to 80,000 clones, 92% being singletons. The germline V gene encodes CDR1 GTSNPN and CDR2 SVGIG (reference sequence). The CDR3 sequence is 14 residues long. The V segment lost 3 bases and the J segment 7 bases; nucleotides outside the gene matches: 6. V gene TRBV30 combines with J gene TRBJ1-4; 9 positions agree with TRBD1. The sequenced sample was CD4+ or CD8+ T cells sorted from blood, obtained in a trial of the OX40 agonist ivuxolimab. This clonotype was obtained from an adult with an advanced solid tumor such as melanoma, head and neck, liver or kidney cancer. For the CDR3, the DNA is TGTGCCTGGAGCTGGGGACAGGGCGTTGAAAAACTGTTTTTT. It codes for CAWSWGQGVEKLFF.